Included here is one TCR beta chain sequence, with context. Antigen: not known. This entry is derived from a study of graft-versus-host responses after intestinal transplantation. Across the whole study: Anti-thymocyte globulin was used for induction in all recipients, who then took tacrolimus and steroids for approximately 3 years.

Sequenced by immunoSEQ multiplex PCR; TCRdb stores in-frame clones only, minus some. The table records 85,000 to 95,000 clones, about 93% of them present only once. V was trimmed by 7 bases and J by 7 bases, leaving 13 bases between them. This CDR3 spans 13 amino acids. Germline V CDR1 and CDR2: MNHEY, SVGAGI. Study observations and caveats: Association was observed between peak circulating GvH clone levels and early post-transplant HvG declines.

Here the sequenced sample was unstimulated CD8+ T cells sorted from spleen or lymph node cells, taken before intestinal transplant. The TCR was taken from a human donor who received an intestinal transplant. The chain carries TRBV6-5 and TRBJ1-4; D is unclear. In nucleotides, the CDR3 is TGTGCCAGCACCCCCCTTCGGGGTGAAAAACTGTTTTTT. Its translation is CASTPLRGEKLFF.